These 17 T cell receptor beta chains came from one sample sequenced in a study of blood T cells in healthy people across ages. A sample-barcoded 5' primer and a J-beta primer mix were used in a second PCR of roughly 6 to 11 cycles. One entry per CDR3 protein, called by TCRdb with MiXCR from the 5' RACE reads. The table lists hundreds of thousands of distinct CDR3 sequences, around 26% of them singletons. The source material was blood. The receptors shown here come from a woman of 80 years or more in good health.

As for this clonotype: Since a much larger clone is just one base distant, this may be a read error. The chain links TRBV7-2 to TRBJ1-5; no firm D call. Germline-derived CDR1 and CDR2 are SGHTA and FQGNSA. V was shortened by 4 bases and J by 4 bases, with 11 bases between the two germline ends. The length of the CDR3 is 14 residues. The CDR3 DNA sequence: TGTGCCAGCAGCTCCACGGTGCGAAATCAGCCCCAGCATTTT. Translating gives CASSSTVRNQPQHF.

This clonotype was observed a few times. CDR3: CASSWGLSSNEQFF. Here the CDR3 DNA reads TGTGCCAGCAGTTGGGGCCTCTCGAGCAATGAGCAGTTCTTC. The chain couples TRBV12-3 or TRBV12-4 to TRBJ2-1, with a weak D call TRBD1 (5 bases). Trimming cost V 4 bases and J 6 bases, with 13 bases left between them. This CDR3 spans 14 amino acids.

The rearrangement links TRBV13 to TRBJ1-1; D remains ambiguous. V shed 6 bases and J shed 8 bases, with 13 bases lying between them. This CDR3 comprises 12 residues. From germline, CDR1 is PRHDT and CDR2 FYEKMQ (reference sequence). CDR3 region: CASSYGRREAFF. The DNA for the CDR3 is TGTGCCAGCAGTTACGGCAGGAGGGAAGCTTTCTTT.

The CDR3 bases are TGTGCCAGCGGGGGTATTGAGCAGTTCTTC. Translated, it gives CASGGIEQFF. The V call is TRBV7-6, the J call TRBJ2-1; possibly TRBD1 or TRBD2 for D (5 bases each). CDR1 SGHVS and CDR2 FNYEAQ come from the germline V gene. The CDR3 length is 10 residues. Trimming shortened V by 8 bases and J by 9 bases, and 8 bases separated the two germline ends.

Details on this clonotype: Being one base from a much bigger clone, this may be a read error. The chain recombines TRBV6-6 with TRBJ2-1, with unresolved D. In germline, CDR1 is MNHNY, CDR2 SVGAGI (reference sequence). The length of the CDR3 is 14 residues. Trimming stripped 3 bases from V and 6 bases from J, with 12 bases between. Written as DNA, the CDR3 is TGTGCCAGCAGTTATGGTGGGCACTGCAATGAGCAGTTCTTC. Protein: CASSYGGHCNEQFF.

A note on this clonotype: This may stem from a read error, because a much larger clone lies one nucleotide away. This chain uses TRBV11-1 with TRBJ1-5, with no clear D. Germline CDR1 and CDR2: SGHAT and FQDESV (reference sequence). This CDR3 comprises 14 residues. CDR3: CASSKEDGNQPRHF. CDR3 nucleotide sequence: TGTGCCAGCAGCAAAGAGGACGGTAATCAGCCCCGGCATTTT.

The V call is TRBV7-2, the J call TRBJ1-4; D remains ambiguous. Trimming pared 1 base from V and 7 bases from J, leaving 7 bases between. Germline V gene sequence: CDR1 SGHTA, CDR2 FQGNSA. The CDR3 loop spans 13 amino acids. CDR3 in amino acids: CASSLGVAEKLFF. The DNA for the CDR3 is TGTGCCAGCAGCTTAGGGGTGGCTGAAAAACTGTTTTTT.

The table lists this clonotype with many counts. The chain combines TRBV6-2 or TRBV6-3 with TRBJ1-6; D uncertain. Between the trimmed V and J ends, which lost 2 bases and 0 bases, there was a span of 5 bases. The germline V gene has CDR1 MNHEY and CDR2 SVGEGT. The CDR3 is 15 residues long. CDR3 residues: CASSYRSSYNSPLHF. As DNA, the CDR3 is TGTGCCAGCAGTTACCGAAGCTCCTATAATTCACCCCTCCACTTT.

This clonotype appeared many times. The J gene is TRBJ2-7, the V gene TRBV7-2; D gene ambiguous. Looked up from germline, CDR1 is SGHTA and CDR2 is FQGNSA. Trimming pared 5 bases from V and 3 bases from J, leaving 11 bases between. The CDR3 is 13 amino acids. The CDR3 protein is CASSRTEFYEQYF. CDR3 in DNA: TGTGCCAGCAGCCGAACTGAGTTCTACGAGCAGTACTTC.

This clonotype has at least ten counts. The chain combines TRBV7-2 with TRBJ2-3, with 8 bases identical to TRBD2. From germline, CDR1 is SGHTA and CDR2 FQGNSA. Trimming at V came to 0 bases and at J to 0 bases, leaving 2 bases not matched to a gene. The CDR3 is 16 residues long. The chain's CDR3 is CASSLAGTRSTDTQYF. The CDR3 nucleotides read TGTGCCAGCAGCTTAGCCGGGACTAGAAGCACAGATACGCAGTATTTT.

In this sample, this clonotype turned up many times. The genes are TRBV10-3 and TRBJ2-1; TRBD1 matches at 8 bases. The germline V gene encodes CDR1 ENHRY and CDR2 SYGVKD. The ends lost 6 bases at V and 3 bases at J; junction bases unmatched: 7. CDR3 length: 15 amino acids. The chain's CDR3 is CAIRTGTGVYNEQFF. In DNA, the CDR3 is TGTGCCATCAGGACCGGGACAGGAGTCTACAATGAGCAGTTCTTC.

Regarding this clonotype: This may be a read error, as it is one base from a much larger clone. V gene TRBV12-3 or TRBV12-4 combines with J gene TRBJ2-7; 9 nucleotides match TRBD2. This CDR3 is 16 amino acids long. J lost 7 bases, V lost 4 bases, and 14 bases had no gene match. The CDR3 region has the DNA TGTGCCAGCAGTTCGGGTTTTGCGGGGGGGTACAATGAGCAGTACTTC. Its translation is CASSSGFAGGYNEQYF.

This chain uses TRBV6-1 with TRBJ2-1; 8 bases line up with TRBD2. From germline, CDR1 is MNHNS and CDR2 SASEGT. The junction had 13 bases not matched to a gene; V was cut back by 3 bases and J by 6 bases. The CDR3 length is 17 residues. The CDR3 spells CASSERKTGGGPNEQFF. The CDR3 region has the DNA TGTGCCAGCAGTGAGAGGAAAACGGGGGGGGGCCCCAATGAGCAGTTCTTC.

Turning to this clonotype: A much more abundant neighbour one base away suggests this may be a read error. The chain recombines TRBV5-1 with TRBJ2-3; a weak D match, TRBD1 (8 bases). Germline loops: CDR1 SGHRS, CDR2 YFSETQ. The CDR3 has 15 amino acids. The CDR3 sequence: CATTRQGRDTGTQYF. As DNA, the CDR3 is TGCGCCACCACTAGACAGGGGAGGGACACAGGTACGCAGTATTTT.

In this sample, this clonotype turned up a few times. The chain uses TRBV7-2 and TRBJ1-1; D gene ambiguous. This CDR3 is built from 13 residues. Trimming took off 3 bases at V and 6 bases at J, with 11 bases between the two ends. Looked up from germline, CDR1 is SGHTA and CDR2 is FQGNSA. CDR3 region: CASSFVERSEAFF. The CDR3 bases are TGTGCCAGCAGCTTCGTAGAACGGTCTGAAGCTTTCTTT.

This clonotype was counted many times. The chain is built from TRBV11-2 and TRBJ2-5, with a tentative D call TRBD2 (6 bases). Germline V gene data show CDR1 as SGHAT and CDR2 as FQNNGV. This CDR3 spans 16 amino acids. V lost 3 bases to trimming and J lost 0 bases, with 14 bases between them. The CDR3 loop reads CASSFGRGTYQETQYF. For the CDR3, the DNA is TGTGCCAGCAGCTTCGGACGGGGGACGTACCAAGAGACCCAGTACTTC. The whole variable domain, filled in from reference TRBV11-2 and TRBJ2-5, reads EAGVAQSPRYKIIEKRQSVAFWCNPISGHATLYWYQQILGQGPKLLIQFQNNGVVDDSQLPKDRFSAERLKGVDSTLKIQPAKLEDSAVYLCASSFGRGTYQETQYFGPGTRLLVL.

This clonotype was seen at least ten times. The gene calls are TRBV2 and TRBJ2-5; TRBD2 might be the D (6 bases). The germline gives CDR1 SNHLY, CDR2 FYNNEI. V lost 5 bases to trimming and J lost 4 bases, with 11 bases between them. The CDR3 loop spans 13 amino acids. DNA of the CDR3: TGTGCCAGCAGTCGTCGGGGGATAGAGACCCAGTACTTC. Amino acid sequence: CASSRRGIETQYF.